This T cell receptor (beta chain) was sequenced in a study of shared clonotypes between healthy human individuals. Study observations and caveats: Sequencing depth was a factor that was expected to affect clonotype sharing among donors.

Sequenced by immunoSEQ multiplex PCR; TCRdb stores in-frame clones only, minus some. Of about 590,000 clones listed, about 95% are singletons. Points on this clone: Its antigen is still unknown. The sample has other DNA sequences that encode this CDR3 too.

CD8 cells regarded as naive lacked CD45RO, were positively chosen for CCR7, and omitted terminally differentiated effector memory CD45RA+ cells. Healthy HIV-negative adults without recent acute infections or vaccinations served as donors. This CDR3 has 13 residues. CDR1 and CDR2 (germline): GTSNPN, SVGIG (reference sequence). V dropped 0 bases and J dropped 1 base, with 6 bases sitting between them. The TCR comes from a woman under 40 in good health. V is TRBV30 and J is TRBJ1-1, with D hard to call. Sequencing was done on a sample of naive CD8+ T cells sorted from blood. DNA of the CDR3: TGTGCCTGGAGTGTCGGGAGGAACACTGAAGCTTTCTTT. It codes for CAWSVGRNTEAFF. Combining the CDR3 with reference TRBV30 and TRBJ1-1 gives the whole variable domain SQTIHQWPATLVQPVGSPLSLECTVEGTSNPNLYWYRQAAGRGLQLLFYSVGIGQISSEVPQNLSASRPQDRQFILSSKKLLLSDSGFYLCAWSVGRNTEAFFGQGTRLTVV.